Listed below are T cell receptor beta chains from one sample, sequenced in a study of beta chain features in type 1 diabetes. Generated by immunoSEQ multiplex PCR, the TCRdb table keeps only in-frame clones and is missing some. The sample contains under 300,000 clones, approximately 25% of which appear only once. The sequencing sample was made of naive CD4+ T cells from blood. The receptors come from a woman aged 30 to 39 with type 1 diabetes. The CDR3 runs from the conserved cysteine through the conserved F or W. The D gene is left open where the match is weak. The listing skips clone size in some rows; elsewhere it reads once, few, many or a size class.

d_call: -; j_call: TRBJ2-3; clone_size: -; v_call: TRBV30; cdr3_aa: CAWSRHATPTDTQYF; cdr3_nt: TGTGCCTGGAGTAGACATGCGACACCAACAGATACGCAGTATTTT
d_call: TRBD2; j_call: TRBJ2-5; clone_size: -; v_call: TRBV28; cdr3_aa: CASSRPGLAGETQYF; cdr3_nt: TGTGCCAGCAGTAGACCGGGACTAGCGGGAGAGACCCAGTACTTC
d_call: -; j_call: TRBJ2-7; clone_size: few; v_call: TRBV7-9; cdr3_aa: CASSLEGDGSYEQYF; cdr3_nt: TGTGCCAGCAGCTTAGAGGGGGACGGTTCCTACGAGCAGTACTTC
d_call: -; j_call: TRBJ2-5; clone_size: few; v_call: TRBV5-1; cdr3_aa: CASRQGVVETQYF; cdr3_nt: TGCGCCAGCAGGCAAGGGGTGGTTGAGACCCAGTACTTC
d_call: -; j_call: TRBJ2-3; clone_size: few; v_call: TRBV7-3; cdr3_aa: CASSSLASSTDTQYF; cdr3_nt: TGTGCCAGCAGCTCTCTAGCGAGTAGCACAGATACGCAGTATTTT
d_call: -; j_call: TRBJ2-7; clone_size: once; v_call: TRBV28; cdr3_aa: CASSLEGFDEQYF; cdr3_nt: TGTGCCAGCAGTTTAGAGGGTTTCGACGAGCAGTACTTC
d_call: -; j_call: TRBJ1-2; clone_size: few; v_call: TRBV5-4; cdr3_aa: CASSSPGPYGYTF; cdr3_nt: TGTGCCAGCAGCTCCCCAGGCCCCTATGGCTACACCTTC
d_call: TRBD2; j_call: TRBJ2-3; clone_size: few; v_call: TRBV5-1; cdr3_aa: CASTGTSGKTDTQYF; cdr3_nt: TGCGCCAGCACCGGGACTAGCGGGAAAACAGATACGCAGTATTTT
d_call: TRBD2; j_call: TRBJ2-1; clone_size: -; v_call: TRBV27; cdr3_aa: CASRSSSGRSSYNEQFF; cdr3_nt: TGTGCCAGCAGGTCCTCTAGCGGGAGGAGCTCCTACAATGAGCAGTTCTTC
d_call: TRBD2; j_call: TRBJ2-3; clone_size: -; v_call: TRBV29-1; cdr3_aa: CSVVSGGNTQYF; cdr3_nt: TGCAGCGTTGTGAGCGGGGGGAATACGCAGTATTTT
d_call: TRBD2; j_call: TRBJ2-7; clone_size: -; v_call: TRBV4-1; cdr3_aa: CASSQGVAGVLEQYF; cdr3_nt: TGCGCCAGCAGCCAAGGGGTAGCGGGAGTACTCGAGCAGTACTTC
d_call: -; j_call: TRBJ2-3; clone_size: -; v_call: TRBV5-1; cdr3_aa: CASSLEAGAFTDTQYF; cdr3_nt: TGCGCCAGCAGCTTGGAAGCAGGGGCTTTCACAGATACGCAGTATTTT
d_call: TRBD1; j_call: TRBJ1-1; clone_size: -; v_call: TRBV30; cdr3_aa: CAWNPGQGLNTEAFF; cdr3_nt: TGTGCCTGGAACCCGGGACAGGGCCTTAACACTGAAGCTTTCTTT
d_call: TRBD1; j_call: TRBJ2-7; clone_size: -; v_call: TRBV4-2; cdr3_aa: CASSQGQGARYEQYF; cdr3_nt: TGTGCCAGCAGCCAAGGACAGGGGGCGCGCTACGAGCAGTACTTC
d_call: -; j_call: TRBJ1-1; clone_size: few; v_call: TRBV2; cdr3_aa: CASSEARAFF; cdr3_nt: TGTGCCAGCAGTGAAGCTCGAGCTTTCTTT
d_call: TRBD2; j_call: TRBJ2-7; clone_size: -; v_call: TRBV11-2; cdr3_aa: CASSRLAGVDYEQYF; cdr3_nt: TGTGCCAGCAGCCGACTAGCGGGAGTCGACTACGAGCAGTACTTC
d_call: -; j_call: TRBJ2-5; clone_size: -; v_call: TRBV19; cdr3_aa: CASSISETQYF; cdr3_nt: TGTGCCAGTAGTATATCGGAGACCCAGTACTTC
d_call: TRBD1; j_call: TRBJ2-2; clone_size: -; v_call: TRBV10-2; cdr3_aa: CASNRGNTGELFF; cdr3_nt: TGCGCCAGCAACAGGGGGAACACCGGGGAGCTGTTTTTT
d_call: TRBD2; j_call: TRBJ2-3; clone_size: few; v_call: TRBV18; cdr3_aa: CASSPGLAGDTQYF; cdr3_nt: TGTGCCAGCTCACCCGGCCTAGCGGGAGATACGCAGTATTTT
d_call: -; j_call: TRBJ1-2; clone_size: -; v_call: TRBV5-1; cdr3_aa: CASSLERGLRGYTF; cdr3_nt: TGCGCCAGCAGCTTGGAGAGAGGCCTAAGGGGCTACACCTTC
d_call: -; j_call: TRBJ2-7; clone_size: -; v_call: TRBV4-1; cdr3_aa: CASSSEGAGAYEQYF; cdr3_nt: TGCGCCAGCAGTAGCGAAGGTGCTGGAGCCTACGAGCAGTACTTC
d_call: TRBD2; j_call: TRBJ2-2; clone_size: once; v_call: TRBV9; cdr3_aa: CASSEPLSGREGGELFF; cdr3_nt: TGTGCCAGCAGCGAGCCTCTAAGCGGGAGGGAGGGCGGGGAGCTGTTTTTT
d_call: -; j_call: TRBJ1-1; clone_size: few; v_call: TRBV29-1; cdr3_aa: CSVPPQGNTEAFF; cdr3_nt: TGCAGCGTGCCACCCCAGGGGAACACTGAAGCTTTCTTT
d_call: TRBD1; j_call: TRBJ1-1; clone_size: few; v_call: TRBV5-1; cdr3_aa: CASSLGGQGNTEAFF; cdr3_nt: TGCGCCAGCAGCTTGGGAGGACAGGGGAACACTGAAGCTTTCTTT
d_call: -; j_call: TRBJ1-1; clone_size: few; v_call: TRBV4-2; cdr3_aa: CASSQGRESTEAFF; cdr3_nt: TGTGCCAGCAGCCAAGGCCGGGAATCTACTGAAGCTTTCTTT
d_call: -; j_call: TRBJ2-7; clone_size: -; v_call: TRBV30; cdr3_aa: CAWSVKEPYEQYF; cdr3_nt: TGTGCCTGGAGTGTGAAAGAGCCCTACGAGCAGTACTTC
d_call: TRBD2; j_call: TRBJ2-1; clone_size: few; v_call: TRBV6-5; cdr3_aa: CASSRTSGKVNEQFF; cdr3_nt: TGTGCCAGCAGTCGGACTAGCGGGAAAGTAAATGAGCAGTTCTTC
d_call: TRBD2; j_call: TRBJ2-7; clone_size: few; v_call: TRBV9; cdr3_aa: CASSVALADPYEQYF; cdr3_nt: TGTGCCAGCAGCGTAGCCCTAGCGGATCCCTACGAGCAGTACTTC
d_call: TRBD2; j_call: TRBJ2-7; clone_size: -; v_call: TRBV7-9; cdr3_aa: CASSTSGTAHRRYEQYF; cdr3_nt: TGTGCCAGCAGTACTAGCGGGACGGCACATCGACGCTACGAGCAGTACTTC